The sequence of this TCR beta chain was determined in a study of blood T cell repertoires in COVID-19. Study in general: From the United States, Italy and Spain came samples of acute and convalescent COVID-19.

TCRdb's copy holds only in-frame clones and misses some; the assay was immunoSEQ multiplex PCR. This sample has about 150,000 clones, with 65% to 90% found just once. The count of this clone is one. This CDR3 spans 15 amino acids. Germline V gives CDR1 SNHLY, CDR2 FYNNEI. The V end lost 6 bases, the J end lost 0 bases, and 12 bases lay between the germline ends. This clonotype was obtained from a man between 65 and 85 years old with acute or convalescent COVID-19. The specimen sequenced was peripheral blood. The chain links TRBV2 to TRBJ1-5; a possible D gene is TRBD1 (6 bases). CDR3 nucleotides: TGTGCCAGCAGCCTGGACAGTAATAGCAATCAGCCCCAGCATTTT. It yields the protein CASSLDSNSNQPQHF.